The entry that follows covers one TCR beta chain sequence. Repertoires were generated with immunoSEQ multiplex PCR, while TCRdb's copy carries only in-frame clones and drops some. The data show hundreds of thousands of clones, with around 90% seen just once and around 2% held by the top ten. This sample was taken from a study of blood T cell repertoires in COVID-19. Germline-derived CDR1 and CDR2 are SNHLY and FYNNEI. V gave up 8 bases and J gave up 7 bases; unmatched junction bases: 12. The CDR3 sequence is 15 residues long. Sequenced material: PBMCs or T cells enriched from blood (not recorded which). The source of this sequence is an older woman in a cohort exposed to, infected with or recovered from COVID-19 (not recorded which). This chain links TRBV2 with TRBJ2-7; 12 bases map to TRBD2. The DNA of the CDR3 is TGTGCCAGCGAAGCAAGAGCTAGCGGGAGGGCTGAGCAGTACTTC. This gives the protein CASEARASGRAEQYF. The variable domain in full, with the rest retrieved from reference TRBV2 and TRBJ2-7, is EPEVTQTPSHQVTQMGQEVILRCVPISNHLYFYWYRQILGQKVEFLVSFYNNEISEKSEIFDDQFSVERPDGSNFTLKIRSTKLEDSAMYFCASEARASGRAEQYFGPGTRLTVT.